These 10 T cell receptor beta chains were sequenced from one sample in a study of patients and donors after allogeneic stem cell transplantation. TCRdb itself ran the RT-PCR reads through MiXCR, one entry per CDR3 protein. The data show over 130,000 distinct CDR3 sequences, with approximately 37% seen just once and around half held by the top ten. Sequencing was carried out using blood, either unsorted or a sorted T cell fraction (not recorded which). The receptors originated from a human donor who was either an allogeneic HSCT recipient or a stem cell or donor lymphocyte infusion donor (not recorded which). It is not recorded whose cells these are; they may come from a transplant donor.

The genes are TRBV27 and TRBJ2-1; D is uncertain. The CDR3 is made up of 14 amino acids. V lost 5 bases to trimming and J lost 5 bases, with 13 bases between them. CDR1 is MNHEY and CDR2 is SMNVEV in the germline V gene (reference sequence). CDR3 sequence reads: CASSPAPVHNEQFF. CDR3 coding DNA: TGTGCCAGCAGTCCCGCCCCTGTACACAATGAGCAGTTCTTC.

The CDR3 DNA reads as TGTGCCAGCAGTCCGATCGGGGCAGGGGAGGGCGAAAAACTGTTTTTT. Protein: CASSPIGAGEGEKLFF. The chain is built from TRBV28 and TRBJ1-4, with TRBD1 as a possible D gene (6 bases). The CDR3 covers 16 residues. Germline CDR1 MDHEN, CDR2 SYDVKM. V lost 5 bases to trimming and J lost 8 bases, with 21 bases between them. Together with reference TRBV28 and TRBJ1-4, the CDR3 gives the full variable domain: DVKVTQSSRYLVKRTGEKVFLECVQDMDHENMFWYRQDPGLGLRLIYFSYDVKMKEKGDIPEGYSVSREKKERFSLILESASTNQTSMYLCASSPIGAGEGEKLFFGSGTQLSVL.

This chain joins TRBV5-1 and TRBJ2-3; D might be TRBD2 (6 bases). This CDR3 has 13 residues. V lost 4 bases and J 5 bases, leaving 11 bases between the germline ends. CDR1 is SGHRS, CDR2 YFSETQ, per germline. The chain's CDR3 is CASSGDWGDTQYF. In nucleotides, the CDR3 is TGCGCCAGCAGCGGGGACTGGGGAGATACGCAGTATTTT.

This clonotype has just one count. This rearrangement joins TRBV9 to TRBJ1-5; perhaps TRBD1 as D (6 bases). V lost 3 bases and J 6 bases, leaving 13 bases between the germline ends. CDR3 size: 14 residues. Per germline, CDR1 SGDLS and CDR2 YYNGEE. The CDR3 here is CASSATGWGQPQHF. For the CDR3, the DNA is TGTGCCAGCAGCGCAACAGGGTGGGGTCAGCCCCAGCATTTT.

This chain uses TRBV6-1 with TRBJ1-5; a weak D match, TRBD1 (5 bases). This CDR3 has 15 residues. The germline V gene has CDR1 MNHNS and CDR2 SASEGT. V was clipped by 1 base and J by 6 bases, with 13 bases between them. The CDR3 here is CASSEGGERVQPQHF. DNA of the CDR3: TGTGCCAGCAGTGAAGGGGGCGAGAGGGTTCAGCCCCAGCATTTT.

The chain recombines TRBV5-1 with TRBJ2-5, with 10 positions matching TRBD1. There are 15 residues in the CDR3. Germline values: CDR1 SGHRS, CDR2 YFSETQ. V shed 4 bases, J shed 5 bases, and the junction held 8 bases outside the gene matches. CDR3 bases: TGCGCCAGCAGCAGAACCGGGACAGGGGAGGAGACCCAGTACTTC. Amino acids: CASSRTGTGEETQYF.

This clonotype was seen a few times. The gene calls are TRBV7-2 and TRBJ1-1; tentatively, D is TRBD1 (6 bases). The CDR3 sequence is 14 residues long. V was clipped by 5 bases and J by 3 bases, with 13 bases between them. Germline V lookup: CDR1 SGHTA, CDR2 FQGNSA. This CDR3 is CASSINRVYTEAFF. The CDR3 DNA follows: TGTGCCAGCAGCATAAACAGGGTATACACTGAAGCTTTCTTT. The full variable domain, in which reference TRBV7-2 and TRBJ1-1 provide the parts outside the CDR3, is GAGVSQSPSNKVTEKGKDVELRCDPISGHTALYWYRQSLGQGLEFLIYFQGNSAPDKSGLPSDRFSAERTGGSVSTLTIQRTQQEDSAVYLCASSINRVYTEAFFGQGTRLTVV.

V usage is TRBV6-2 or TRBV6-3 and J usage is TRBJ2-6; no clear D. V lost 11 bases, J lost 0 bases, and 8 bases lay in between. This CDR3 has 13 amino acids. The germline gives CDR1 MNHEY, CDR2 SVGEGT. The CDR3 coding sequence is TGTGCCGGACGGATCTCTGGGGCCAACGTCCTGACTTTC. The encoded protein is CAGRISGANVLTF.

The chain joins TRBV3-1 to TRBJ1-4; D is uncertain. CDR1 LGHDT and CDR2 YNNKEL come from the germline V gene (reference sequence). CDR3 length: 15 amino acids. V shed 4 bases and J shed 0 bases, with 9 bases lying between them. In DNA form, the CDR3 reads TGTGCCAGCAGCCTCGGGGTCACAACTAATGAAAAACTGTTTTTT. It encodes CASSLGVTTNEKLFF. Together with reference TRBV3-1 and TRBJ1-4, the CDR3 gives the full variable domain: DTAVSQTPKYLVTQMGNDKSIKCEQNLGHDTMYWYKQDSKKFLKIMFSYNNKELIINETVPNRFSPKSPDKAHLNLHINSLELGDSAVYFCASSLGVTTNEKLFFGSGTQLSVL.

This clonotype was seen a handful of times. The rearrangement links TRBV12-3 or TRBV12-4 to TRBJ2-3; 7 nucleotides line up with TRBD1. The CDR3 consists of 16 residues. V lost 5 bases and J lost 0; bases outside the gene matches: 8. The CDR3 sequence is CASSHSGGASTDTQYF. As DNA, the CDR3 is TGTGCCAGCAGTCACTCAGGGGGTGCTAGCACAGATACGCAGTATTTT.